This TCR beta chain is from a study of blood T cell repertoires in COVID-19. At the level of the study: Sites in the United States, Italy and Spain provided acute and convalescent COVID-19 samples.

From germline, CDR1 is SGHTA and CDR2 FQGNSA. Trimming left V 7 bases short and J 3 bases short, with 9 bases between. This CDR3 has 12 amino acids. The data were produced by immunoSEQ multiplex PCR, yet TCRdb's version contains in-frame clones alone and is incomplete. Of about 160,000 clones detected, more than 75% appear once; the ten largest clones hold more than 2%. What was sequenced was peripheral blood. The chain combines TRBV7-2 with TRBJ1-1; the D is unclear. The TCR comes from a young man with acute or convalescent COVID-19. DNA for the CDR3: TGTGCCAGCATCGACTTGCACACTGAAGCTTTCTTT. Translating it yields CASIDLHTEAFF.